This record looks at one TCR beta chain sequence and its context. In the authors' workflow: Amplification of reference gene primers provided the estimated nucleated cell counts. Method: immunoSEQ multiplex PCR; TCRdb's copy keeps in-frame clones and lacks some. That table gives V, J and clone size, and the DNA gave D and trimming. The table shows around 330,000 clones, with around nine tenths occurring only once. This specimen belongs to a study of blood T cell repertoires in COVID-19. Overall study context: The analysed material was cDNA or gDNA that came from T cells, B-cell-depleted T cells, or PBMCs.

V lost 2 bases, J lost 3 bases, and 3 bases stayed unmatched. The CDR3 runs 16 residues. From germline, CDR1 is KGHDR and CDR2 SFDVKD. The receptor's source is a woman aged 50 to 60 with active or convalescent COVID-19. Material: peripheral blood. This chain connects TRBV24-1 to TRBJ2-7, with 13 nucleotides matching TRBD2. The CDR3 spells CATSDSRLAGGYEQYF. CDR3 bases: TGTGCCACCAGTGATTCGAGACTAGCGGGAGGCTACGAGCAGTACTTC.